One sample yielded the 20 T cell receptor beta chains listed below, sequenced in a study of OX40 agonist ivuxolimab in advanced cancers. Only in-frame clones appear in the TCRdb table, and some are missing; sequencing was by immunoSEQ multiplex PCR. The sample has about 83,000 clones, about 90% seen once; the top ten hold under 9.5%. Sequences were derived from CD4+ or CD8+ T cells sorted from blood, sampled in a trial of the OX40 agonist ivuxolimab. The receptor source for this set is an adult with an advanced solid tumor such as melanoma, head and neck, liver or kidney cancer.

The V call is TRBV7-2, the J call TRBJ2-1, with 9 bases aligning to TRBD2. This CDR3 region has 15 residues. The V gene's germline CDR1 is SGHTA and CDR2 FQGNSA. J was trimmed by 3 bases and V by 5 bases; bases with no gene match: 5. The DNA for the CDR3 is TGTGCCAGCAGCGCTAGCGGGGCGCGCTACAATGAGCAGTTCTTC. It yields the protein CASSASGARYNEQFF.

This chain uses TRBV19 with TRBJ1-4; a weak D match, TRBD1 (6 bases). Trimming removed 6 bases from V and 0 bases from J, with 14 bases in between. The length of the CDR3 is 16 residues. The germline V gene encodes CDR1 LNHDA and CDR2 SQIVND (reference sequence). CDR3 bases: TGTGCCAGTAGCCGTGACAGGAACCCAACTAATGAAAAACTGTTTTTT. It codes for CASSRDRNPTNEKLFF. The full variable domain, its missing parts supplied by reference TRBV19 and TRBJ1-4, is DGGITQSPKYLFRKEGQNVTLSCEQNLNHDAMYWYRQDPGQGLRLIYYSQIVNDFQKGDIAEGYSVSREKKESFPLTVTSAQKNPTAFYLCASSRDRNPTNEKLFFGSGTQLSVL.

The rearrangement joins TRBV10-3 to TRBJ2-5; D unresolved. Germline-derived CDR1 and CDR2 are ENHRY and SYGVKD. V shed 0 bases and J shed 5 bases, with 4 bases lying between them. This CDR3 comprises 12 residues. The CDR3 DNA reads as TGTGCCATCAGTGAGTCGCGGGAGACCCAGTACTTC. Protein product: CAISESRETQYF.

The CDR3, as DNA: TGTGCCAGTAGTATGGGCCCCTATGGCTACACCTTC. Translated: CASSMGPYGYTF. V gene TRBV19 combines with J gene TRBJ1-2; D unresolved. The germline V and J ends were trimmed by 3 bases and 4 bases, with 6 bases remaining between them. The CDR3 is made up of 12 amino acids. The germline gives CDR1 LNHDA, CDR2 SQIVND (reference sequence).

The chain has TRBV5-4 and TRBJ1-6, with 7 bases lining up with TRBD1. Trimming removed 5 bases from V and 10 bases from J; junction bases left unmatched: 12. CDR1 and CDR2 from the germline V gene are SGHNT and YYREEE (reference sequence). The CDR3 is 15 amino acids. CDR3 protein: CASRKTGEGESPLHF. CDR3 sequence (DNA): TGTGCCAGCAGGAAAACAGGGGAAGGAGAATCACCCCTCCACTTT.

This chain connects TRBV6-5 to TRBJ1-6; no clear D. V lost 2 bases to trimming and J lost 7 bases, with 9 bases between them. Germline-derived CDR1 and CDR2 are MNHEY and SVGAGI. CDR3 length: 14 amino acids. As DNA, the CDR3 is TGTGCCAGCAGTTACGCCACGAGCAATTCACCCCTCCACTTT. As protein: CASSYATSNSPLHF.

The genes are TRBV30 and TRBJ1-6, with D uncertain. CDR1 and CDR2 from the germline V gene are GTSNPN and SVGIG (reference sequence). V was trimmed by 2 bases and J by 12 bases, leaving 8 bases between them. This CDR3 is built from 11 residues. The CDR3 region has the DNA TGTGCCTGGAGTCTGGGAGGACCCCTCCACTTT. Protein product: CAWSLGGPLHF.

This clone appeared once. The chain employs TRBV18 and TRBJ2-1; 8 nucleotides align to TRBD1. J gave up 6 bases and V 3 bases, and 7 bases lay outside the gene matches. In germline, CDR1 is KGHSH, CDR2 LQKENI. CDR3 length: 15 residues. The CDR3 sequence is CASSPRDRSANEQFF. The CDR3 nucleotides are TGTGCCAGCTCACCGCGGGACAGGTCGGCCAATGAGCAGTTCTTC.

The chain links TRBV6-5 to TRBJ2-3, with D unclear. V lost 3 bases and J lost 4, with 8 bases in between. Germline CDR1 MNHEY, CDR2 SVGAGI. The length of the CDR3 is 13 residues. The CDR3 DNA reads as TGTGCCAGCAGTTATGGTGTCCCAGATACGCAGTATTTT. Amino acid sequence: CASSYGVPDTQYF.

The CDR3 protein is CASSQDGEQYF. The DNA of the CDR3 is TGTGCCAGCAGCCAAGACGGGGAGCAGTACTTC. The chain carries TRBV4-2 and TRBJ2-7; no clear D gene. The CDR3 spans 11 residues. Per the germline V gene, CDR1 is LGHNA and CDR2 is YNFKEQ. Trimming stripped 0 bases from V and 7 bases from J, with 4 bases between.

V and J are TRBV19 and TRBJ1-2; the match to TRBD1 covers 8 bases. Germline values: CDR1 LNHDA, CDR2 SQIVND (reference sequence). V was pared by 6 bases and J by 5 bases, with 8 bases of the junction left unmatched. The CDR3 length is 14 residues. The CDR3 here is CASSPADRVYGYTF. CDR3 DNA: TGTGCCAGTAGCCCCGCGGACAGGGTTTATGGCTACACCTTC.

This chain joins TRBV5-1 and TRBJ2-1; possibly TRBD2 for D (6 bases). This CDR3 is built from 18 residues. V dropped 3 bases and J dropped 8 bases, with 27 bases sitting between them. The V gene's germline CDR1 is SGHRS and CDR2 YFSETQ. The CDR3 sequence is CASSSRRVLGTSGYEQFF. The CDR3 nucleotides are TGCGCCAGCAGCTCCCGGAGGGTGCTGGGGACCTCGGGGTATGAGCAGTTCTTC. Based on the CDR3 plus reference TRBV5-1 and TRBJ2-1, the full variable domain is KAGVTQTPRYLIKTRGQQVTLSCSPISGHRSVSWYQQTPGQGLQFLFEYFSETQRNKGNFPGRFSGRQFSNSRSEMNVSTLELGDSALYLCASSSRRVLGTSGYEQFFGPGTRLTVL.

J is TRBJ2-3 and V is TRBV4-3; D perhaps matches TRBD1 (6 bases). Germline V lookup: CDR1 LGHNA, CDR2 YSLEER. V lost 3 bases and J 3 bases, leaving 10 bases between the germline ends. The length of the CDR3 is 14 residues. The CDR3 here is CASSQEDSTDTQYF. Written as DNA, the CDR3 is TGCGCCAGCAGCCAGGAGGACAGTACAGATACGCAGTATTTT.

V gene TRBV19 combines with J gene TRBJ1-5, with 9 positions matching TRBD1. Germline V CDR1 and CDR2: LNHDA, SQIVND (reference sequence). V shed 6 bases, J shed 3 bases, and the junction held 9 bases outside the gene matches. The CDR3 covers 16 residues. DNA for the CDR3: TGTGCCAGTAGACCGGACAGGGGTTACCCCAATCAGCCCCAGCATTTT. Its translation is CASRPDRGYPNQPQHF.

CDR3 nucleotides: TGCGCCAGCAGTCCAACACCCCCCGGGGGGTCTAACTATGGCTACACCTTC. It encodes CASSPTPPGGSNYGYTF. The J gene is TRBJ1-2, the V gene TRBV10-2, with a weak D call TRBD1 (5 bases). The CDR3 runs to 17 residues. Trimming cost V 5 bases and J 0 bases, with 19 bases left between them. The V gene's germline CDR1 is WSHSY and CDR2 SAAADI.

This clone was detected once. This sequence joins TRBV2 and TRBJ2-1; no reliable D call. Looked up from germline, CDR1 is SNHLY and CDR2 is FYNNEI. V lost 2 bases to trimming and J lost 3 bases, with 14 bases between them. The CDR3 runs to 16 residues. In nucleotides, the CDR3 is TGTGCCAGCAGTGAATTCGGCGGAAAGAACTACAATGAGCAGTTCTTC. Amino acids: CASSEFGGKNYNEQFF.

DNA for the CDR3: TGTGCCAGCAGCTTAAGCGGGGGGGCAAAGGGAGAGACCCAGTACTTC. It encodes CASSLSGGAKGETQYF. This rearrangement joins TRBV7-3 to TRBJ2-5, with 9 positions matching TRBD2. Germline CDR1 is SGHTA and CDR2 is FQGTGA. J gave up 4 bases and V 1 base, and 7 bases lay outside the gene matches. The CDR3 runs to 16 residues.

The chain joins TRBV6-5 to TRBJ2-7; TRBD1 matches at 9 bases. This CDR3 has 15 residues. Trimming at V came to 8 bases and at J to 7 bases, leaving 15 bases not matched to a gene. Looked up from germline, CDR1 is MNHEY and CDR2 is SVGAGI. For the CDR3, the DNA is TGTGCCAGCGGAACCGGGACAGGGTGGCCTAGGGAGCAGTACGTC. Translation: CASGTGTGWPREQYV.

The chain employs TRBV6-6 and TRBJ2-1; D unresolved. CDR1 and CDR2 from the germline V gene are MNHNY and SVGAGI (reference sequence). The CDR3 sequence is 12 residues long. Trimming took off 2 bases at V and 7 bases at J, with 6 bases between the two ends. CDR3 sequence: CASSYGPNEQFF. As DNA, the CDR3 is TGTGCCAGCAGTTACGGGCCTAATGAGCAGTTCTTC.

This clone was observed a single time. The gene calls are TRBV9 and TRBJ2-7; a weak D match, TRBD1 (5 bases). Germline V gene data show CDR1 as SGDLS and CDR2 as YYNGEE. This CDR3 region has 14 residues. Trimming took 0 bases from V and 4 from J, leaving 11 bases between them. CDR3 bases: TGTGCCAGCAGCGTAGGCGATAAGGGGTACGAGCAGTACTTC. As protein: CASSVGDKGYEQYF. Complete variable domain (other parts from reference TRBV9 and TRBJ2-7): DSGVTQTPKHLITATGQRVTLRCSPRSGDLSVYWYQQSLDQGLQFLIQYYNGEERAKGNILERFSAQQFPDLHSELNLSSLELGDSALYFCASSVGDKGYEQYFGPGTRLTVT.